This entry lists 10 T cell receptor beta chains sequenced from one sample in a study of blood T cells in healthy people across ages. Sample-barcoded 5' priming and a J-beta primer mix drove a second PCR of roughly 7 to 11 cycles. TCRdb redid the calling of the 5' RACE reads with MiXCR, one entry per CDR3 protein. The table has 1.5 million to 2 million distinct CDR3 sequences, roughly 50% seen once; the top ten hold more than 2%. Sequenced: blood. The receptors stem from a woman between 40 and 55 years old in good health.

The chain uses TRBV13 and TRBJ1-2; perhaps TRBD1 as D (5 bases). Germline V gene lookup returns CDR1 PRHDT and CDR2 FYEKMQ (reference sequence). With 5 bases removed from V and 5 bases from J, the gap between germline ends came to 12 bases. CDR3 size: 13 residues. The CDR3 DNA sequence: TGTGCCAGCAGCCAAGGGGTGCAGTATGGCTACACCTTC. This gives the protein CASSQGVQYGYTF.

There are a few counts of this clonotype. This chain joins TRBV4-3 and TRBJ2-6; 9 nucleotides align to TRBD1. From germline, CDR1 is LGHNA and CDR2 YSLEER. The CDR3 contains 19 residues. The V and J ends lost 0 bases and 0 bases, in that order; junction bases with no gene match: 6. The CDR3 nucleotides read TGCGCCAGCAGCCAAGAAGCGGCGACAGGGGGCTCTGGGGCCAACGTCCTGACTTTC. It specifies CASSQEAATGGSGANVLTF.

A few counts support this clonotype. The chain has TRBV6-5 and TRBJ2-4; possibly TRBD1 for D (6 bases). The V end lost 5 bases, the J end lost 0 bases, and 14 bases lay between the germline ends. Germline-derived CDR1 and CDR2 are MNHEY and SVGAGI. CDR3 length: 16 residues. CDR3 protein: CASSLGQFIAKNIQYF. The CDR3 DNA reads as TGTGCCAGCAGTCTAGGACAGTTCATAGCCAAAAACATTCAGTACTTC.

This chain links TRBV5-1 with TRBJ1-1; D gene uncertain. This CDR3 has 13 amino acids. The V end was cut by 4 bases, the J end by 1 base, with 8 bases between. CDR1 is SGHRS and CDR2 is YFSETQ in the germline V gene. CDR3 protein: CASSPYGNTEAFF. DNA for the CDR3: TGCGCCAGCAGCCCATACGGGAACACTGAAGCTTTCTTT.

This clonotype has a handful of counts. V is TRBV7-9 and J is TRBJ1-5; 9 nucleotides align to TRBD1. This CDR3 spans 15 amino acids. Germline CDR1 is SEHNR and CDR2 is FQNEAQ (reference sequence). V gave up 6 bases and J gave up 4 bases; unmatched junction bases: 7. CDR3 in DNA: TGTGCCAGCAGTTACGGACAGGGGCGGAATCAGCCCCAGCATTTT. This encodes CASSYGQGRNQPQHF.

In regard to this clonotype: The germline gene is not matched at one end of the junction; a read error may be the cause. The chain combines TRBV28 with TRBJ2-7; 7 nucleotides align to TRBD1. Looked up from germline, CDR1 is MDHEN and CDR2 is SYDVKM. This CDR3 contains 14 residues. CDR3 sequence: CASRPDRVGYERYF. CDR3 sequence (DNA): TGTGCCAGCAGACCAGACAGGGTAGGATACGAGCGGTACTTC. The full variable domain, completed using reference TRBV28 and TRBJ2-7, is DVKVTQSSRYLVKRTGEKVFLECVQDMDHENMFWYRQDPGLGLRLIYFSYDVKMKEKGDIPEGYSVSREKKERFSLILESASTNQTSMYLCASRPDRVGYERYFGPGTRLTVT.

The chain combines TRBV5-6 with TRBJ2-3, with D possibly being TRBD1 (5 bases). The CDR3 contains 14 residues. Deletions cut 6 bases from V and 6 bases from J, with 17 bases between. Germline V gives CDR1 SGHDT, CDR2 YYEEEE. The CDR3: CASTRSQGPDTQYF. The CDR3 DNA follows: TGTGCCAGCACCCGTTCCCAGGGCCCGGATACGCAGTATTTT.

With respect to this clonotype: One end of the junction fails to match germline, which may point to a read error. The CDR3 bases are TGTGCCAGCAGTTTATTCGCGGTGACAGAATTGGGTAATGAAAAACTGTTCTTT. This translates into CASSLFAVTELGNEKLFF. The chain employs TRBV27 and TRBJ1-4, with D possibly matching TRBD1 (5 bases). This CDR3 is 18 amino acids long. Germline V gene sequence: CDR1 MNHEY, CDR2 SMNVEV (reference sequence).

The chain employs TRBV6-6 and TRBJ1-1; D remains unclear. The length of the CDR3 is 15 residues. Germline V lookup: CDR1 MNHNY, CDR2 SVGAGI (reference sequence). Trimming left V 11 bases short and J 0 bases short, with 19 bases between. The CDR3 reads CASRRAGSMNTEAFF. CDR3 coding DNA: TGTGCCTCCCGACGGGCCGGAAGCATGAACACTGAAGCTTTCTTT.

The chain employs TRBV27 and TRBJ2-1; 9 nucleotides agree with TRBD1. J lost 7 bases, V lost 6 bases, and 4 bases had no gene match. CDR3 length: 13 amino acids. CDR1 MNHEY and CDR2 SMNVEV come from the germline V gene (reference sequence). As DNA, the CDR3 is TGTGCCAGCAGGACAGGGGGATGGAATGAGCAGTTCTTC. Its translation is CASRTGGWNEQFF.